This T cell receptor beta chain came from a study of beta chain features in type 1 diabetes (dated by TCRdb to between 2017 and 2018). Regarding the complete study: No differences in mean age, gender distribution, total cell number or subset yield were found between patients and healthy donors. A total of 107,917,701 sorted cells were examined across all samples, and a strong correlation was observed between cell number per subset and RNA yield. The study compared the TCRB repertoires of sorted circulating CD4+ T cell subsets in recently diagnosed type 1 diabetes patients with those in matched healthy donors. Regulatory and stem cell-like memory subsets were obtained from only 8 patients and roughly eight healthy donors, while naive and central memory subsets were obtained from all 28 donors.

Note on this clone: What antigen it recognizes has not been identified. Base qualities are missing; no much larger clone stands one base away.

The entire amount of isolated RNA was reverse transcribed using the High Capacity cDNA Reverse Transcription Kit, so the sequenced TCRB transcripts were expressed ones. Deep immunoSEQ sequencing was applied to naive, central memory and regulatory T cell samples, giving an average of about 3.4 million total reads per sample. Sorted cells were lysed in RLT buffer, and RNA was extracted using DNase-treated RNeasy Micro or Mini kits according to cell number. To prevent cross-contamination, every cell subset was processed on its own, while patient and healthy donor samples were processed together. The immunoSEQ multiplex PCR was used to amplify TCRB sequences from cDNA, yielding 87-bp fragments that span the CDR3 region. Sequencing of the amplicons was performed on the Illumina HiSeq platform. The original pipeline was this. PCR bias was corrected computationally using synthetic template baselines, and reads within Hamming distance 2 were collapsed, with unmergeable singletons discarded. Reads were aligned against IMGT so that V, D and J genes, CDR3 length and insertions or deletions at six rearrangement sites could be assigned. Clonotype counts were normalized to sorted cell number within each subset before computing true diversity and Gini coefficients with the tcR R package. The overlap coefficient, calculated on TCRB nucleotide sequences, was used to quantify repertoire sharing. Drawn from immuneACCESS, this table holds only the in-frame rearrangements with V and J called that TCRdb kept. Clones are partly lost; checked studies trace under half to an unresolved V gene and leave the rest unexplained. The V and J calls and clone size are taken from that table; D and trimming were inferred from the DNA. The sample profile shows roughly 400,000 clones; around 10% of them were found once. The ten largest clones represent approximately 0.6% of the sample.

General findings and caveats noted by the study authors: HLA sub-analyses involved small numbers of individuals, so any influence of HLA type on TCRB rearrangement remained unresolved. PCR might favor shorter templates, but patient and control samples were amplified and corrected together, so any skew would affect both groups equally. In all four CD4+ subsets, TCRB CDR3 length was moderately but significantly shorter in type 1 diabetes patients. Because cDNA rather than genomic DNA was sequenced, highly expressing activated cells could have been over-represented, although no difference in activation and CD3 levels was found between groups. The naive, central memory and regulatory TCRB repertoires appeared to resemble one another more closely among patients than among healthy donors. Patients with type 1 diabetes made fewer insertions and deleted more nucleotides at VDJ recombination sites, implying thymic rearrangement abnormalities.

Including the terminal cysteine and phenylalanine, the CDR3 comprises 14 residues. The DNA shown is the 42-base CDR3, in frame from base 1. V is cut by 11 bases and J by 7 bases, and the space between the germline ends is 23 bases. The CDR1 and CDR2 encoded by the germline V gene are SGHVS and FQNEAQ. A single peripheral blood draw of around 0.11 L on average was collected from each donor into heparinised tubes. Using a panel that included CD45RO, CCR7, CD25, CD127, CD95 and CD27, naive, central memory, regulatory and stem cell-like memory CD4+ T cells were sorted on a BD FACSAria II. All sorted populations exceeded 95% purity. Right away, PBMCs were isolated by Lymphoprep density gradient centrifugation and were stained directly, with no culture step. Samples were stained and sorted in pairs, with one healthy donor and one patient per experiment, so that batch effects were minimized.

The sequencing sample was made of central memory CD4+ T cells from blood. This clonotype originated in a man aged 25-45 years with type 1 diabetes. The chain uses TRBV7-8 and TRBJ2-5; the D gene identity is not certain. The CDR3 reads as follows: CAGRGKAKDSTQYF. The nucleotide sequence reads as follows: TGTGCCGGCCGTGGGAAAGCTAAGGATTCGACCCAGTACTTC.